This record covers a single T cell receptor beta chain. Its antigen remains unidentified. The data were obtained in a study of early T cells in non-severe SARS-CoV-2 infection. Unique molecular identifiers tagged individual cDNA molecules. TCRdb ran MiXCR on the 5' RACE reads and lists one entry per CDR3 protein. The sample carries approximately 90,000 distinct CDR3 sequences, 11% recorded once. Germline V CDR1 and CDR2: SGDLS, YYNGEE. Trimming took 4 bases from V and 4 from J; bases not matched to a gene: 7. The CDR3 is made up of 15 amino acids. Study conclusions and caveats: VDJdb-based matching was biased toward anti-spike CD8 responses and missed private and CD4 specificities.

The chain carries TRBV9 and TRBJ2-1; 8 bases fit TRBD2. The receptor's source is an adult who was a healthcare worker with PCR-confirmed SARS-CoV-2 infection or an uninfected control (not recorded which). The material sequenced was whole blood, taken at baseline. CDR3 amino acids: CASSPLAESYNEQFF. The CDR3 DNA follows: TGTGCCAGCAGCCCACTAGCGGAGTCATACAATGAGCAGTTCTTC.